Listed below are T cell receptor beta chains from one sample, sequenced in a study of T cell repertoires in cytomegalovirus infection. TCRdb ran MiXCR on the reads and lists one entry per CDR3 protein. The sample has about 310,000 distinct CDR3 sequences, 25% seen once; the top ten hold roughly 13%. For these TCRs, the target antigens are not known. The sample in question was cultured PBMCs, obtained from culture after CMV antigen stimulation. All receptors derive from a human donor in good health (CMV status not recorded). Some clones in this sample may be carry-over from other donors' samples. Both conserved end residues are part of each CDR3. Each record gives: J gene, V gene, clone size, D gene, CDR3 protein, CDR3 DNA. The D gene is left open where the match is weak. Size is stated for part of the rows, as once, few or many counts, or as a class when the clone is expanded.

>TRBJ2-5|TRBV7-2|.|.
CASSQGGSETQYF
TGTGCCAGCAGCCAAGGAGGATCAGAGACCCAGTACTTC
>TRBJ1-5|TRBV2|.|.
CASSKSGREDNQPQHF
TGTGCCAGCAGTAAGTCGGGCAGGGAGGACAATCAGCCCCAGCATTTT
>TRBJ2-7|TRBV28|.|.
CASRSGSSEQYF
TGTGCCAGCAGGTCAGGGTCCTCCGAGCAGTACTTC
>TRBJ2-5|TRBV10-3|many|.
CATRLEGGQETQYF
TGTGCCACCCGACTAGAAGGCGGCCAAGAGACCCAGTACTTC
>TRBJ1-5|TRBV7-2|many|.
CASSLKAGGQPQHF
TGTGCCAGCAGCTTAAAAGCCGGGGGTCAGCCCCAGCATTTT
>TRBJ2-3|TRBV6-2/TRBV6-3|few|.
CASSLQDRSTDTQYF
TGTGCCAGCAGTCTCCAGGACAGAAGCACAGATACGCAGTATTTT
>TRBJ1-3|TRBV6-1|.|TRBD1
CASSQRTGTGGEDTIYF
TGTGCCAGTTCACAAAGGACCGGGACAGGGGGCGAGGACACCATATATTTT
>TRBJ2-1|TRBV7-2|many|TRBD2
CASSLAVSGNIYEQFF
TGTGCCAGCAGCTTAGCGGTAAGCGGGAATATATATGAGCAGTTCTTC
>TRBJ1-4|TRBV15|few|.
CATSRDFGRLTEKLFF
TGTGCCACCAGCAGAGACTTTGGCAGACTAACGGAAAAACTGTTTTTT
>TRBJ2-7|TRBV4-1|.|TRBD2
CASSQEEGLAGGFYEQYF
TGCGCCAGCAGCCAAGAGGAGGGGCTAGCGGGAGGCTTCTACGAGCAGTACTTC
>TRBJ1-1|TRBV6-2/TRBV6-3|few|.
CASIDPGGTEAFF
TGTGCCAGCATTGACCCGGGGGGAACTGAAGCTTTCTTT
>TRBJ2-3|TRBV12-3/TRBV12-4|few|.
CASSWRGVGTDTQYF
TGTGCCAGCAGTTGGAGGGGGGTAGGCACAGATACGCAGTATTTT
>TRBJ1-1|TRBV14|few|TRBD1
CASSSRQGFGETEAFF
TGTGCCAGCAGCTCCCGACAGGGTTTTGGAGAAACTGAAGCTTTCTTT